This T cell receptor (beta chain) was documented in a study of T cells in Graves' hyperthyroidism and ophthalmopathy. Amplified TCR beta CDR3 regions came from RNA transcripts. In the first-round RT-PCR of the TCR CDR3, the HTBI primer set was used. MiXCR, run by TCRdb on the multiplex PCR reads, gives a single entry per CDR3 protein. The sample consists of fewer than 700,000 distinct CDR3 sequences, around 15% of them appearing once. This clonotype was detected many times. 9 to 10 ml fresh peripheral blood yielded the PBMCs. CDR1 is DFQATT and CDR2 is SNEGSKA in the germline V gene (reference sequence). The CDR3 is 13 residues long. Trimming took off 5 bases at V and 2 bases at J, with 12 bases between the two ends.

The TCR was taken from a woman in her thirties with Graves' hyperthyroidism. The chain recombines TRBV20-1 with TRBJ2-5, with D tentatively TRBD2 (6 bases). The material sequenced was blood. CDR3 coding DNA: TGCAGTGCTGACCCGACTAGTCAAGAGACCCAGTACTTC. Residues: CSADPTSQETQYF.